What follows is one T cell receptor (beta chain) and its context. Its antigen is not known. Treatment meaning: oral pan-JAK inhibitor, 5-10 mg twice daily. Deletions cut 4 bases from V and 1 base from J, with 13 bases between. The CDR3 sequence is 14 residues long. Germline loops: CDR1 SQVTM, CDR2 ANQGSEA. This entry comes from a study of CD8+ T cells in alopecia areata. Looking at the study overall: For the treated group, dosing was oral tofacitinib at 5 to 10 mg twice daily.

Extraction of RNA preceded its reverse transcription into cDNA, which served as the sequencing template. Libraries were prepared by immunoSEQ multiplex PCR; TCRdb keeps only in-frame clonotypes and omits some of them. The sample contains approximately 120,000 clones, 60% to 65% of which appear only once. Study-wide findings and caveats: Any link of baseline CD8+ expansion to response, resting on one nonresponder, remains uncertain.

The receptor's source is a human donor with alopecia areata. The sequencing used CD4+ T cells sorted from blood, collected at week 4, from a patient treated with tofacitinib. The genes are TRBV29-1 and TRBJ1-2; no clear D gene. The CDR3 loop reads CSVVAPRNNYGYTF. For the CDR3, the DNA is TGCAGCGTTGTGGCCCCACGGAATAACTATGGCTACACCTTC.